This T cell receptor (beta chain) was recorded in a study of regulatory T cells in long-lasting Graves disease. With iRepertoire HTBI primers and Arm-PCR of CDR3 regions, TCR beta libraries were built. Original methodology: In the combined samples, 62 TRBV and 14 TRBJ segments were identified. One entry per CDR3 protein results from TCRdb running MiXCR on the multiplex PCR reads. Clone size and V and J calls follow TCRdb, not the original study. The data show 530,000 or so distinct CDR3 sequences, roughly 12% seen once. Germline loops: CDR1 MNHEY, CDR2 SMNVEV (reference sequence). V shed 4 bases and J shed 0 bases, with 10 bases lying between them. This CDR3 spans 15 amino acids. Time point described: newly diagnosed GD, antithyroid drugs for less than 3 months. Making the TCR library involved RNA that had been extracted from PBMCs. Whole-study results and caveats: Persistent disease preferred TRBV28, TRBJ1-2 and TRBJ2-5.

This clonotype showed up many times. Its target is unknown. The same sample was also used in a study of T cells in Graves' hyperthyroidism and ophthalmopathy.

The sequence came from a man between 25 and 39 years old with Graves disease. The material was peripheral blood mononuclear cells (PBMCs), obtained at new diagnosis, from a patient treated with antithyroid drugs. The chain is built from TRBV27 and TRBJ2-1; D unresolved. The DNA for the CDR3 is TGTGCCAGCAGTTCGGTGTATTCCTCCTACAATGAGCAGTTCTTC. This encodes CASSSVYSSYNEQFF.